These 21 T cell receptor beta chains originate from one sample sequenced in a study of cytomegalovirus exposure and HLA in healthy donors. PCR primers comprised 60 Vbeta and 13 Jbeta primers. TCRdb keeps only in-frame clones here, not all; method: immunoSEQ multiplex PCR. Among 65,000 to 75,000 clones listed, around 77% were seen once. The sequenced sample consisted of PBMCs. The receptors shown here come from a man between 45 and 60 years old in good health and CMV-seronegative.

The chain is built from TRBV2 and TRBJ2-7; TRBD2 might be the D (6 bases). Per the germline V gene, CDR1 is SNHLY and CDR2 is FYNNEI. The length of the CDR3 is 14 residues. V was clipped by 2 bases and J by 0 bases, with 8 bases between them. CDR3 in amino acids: CASSEWGLSYEQYF. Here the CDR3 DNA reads TGTGCCAGCAGTGAATGGGGACTCTCCTACGAGCAGTACTTC.

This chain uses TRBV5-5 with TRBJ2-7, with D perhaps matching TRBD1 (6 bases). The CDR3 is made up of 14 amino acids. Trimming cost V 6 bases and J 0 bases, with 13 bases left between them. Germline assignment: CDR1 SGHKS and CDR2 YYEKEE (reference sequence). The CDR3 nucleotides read TGTGCCAGCACCGTCACAGGGAGCTCCTACGAGCAGTACTTC. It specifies CASTVTGSSYEQYF.

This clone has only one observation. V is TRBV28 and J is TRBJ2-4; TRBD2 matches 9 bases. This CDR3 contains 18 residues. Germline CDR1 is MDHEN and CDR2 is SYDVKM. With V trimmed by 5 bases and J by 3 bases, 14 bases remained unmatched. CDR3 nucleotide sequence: TGTGCCAGCAGTCCTCAGGCGGGAGGGCTTCAGGGCAAAAACATTCAGTACTTC. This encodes CASSPQAGGLQGKNIQYF.

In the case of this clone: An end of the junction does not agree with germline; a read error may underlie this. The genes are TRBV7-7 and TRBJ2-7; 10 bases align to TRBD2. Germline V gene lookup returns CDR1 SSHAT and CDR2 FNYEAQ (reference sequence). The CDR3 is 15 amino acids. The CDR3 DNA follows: TGTGCTAGCAGCTTAGCTAGCGGGAGCGGGTACGAGCAGTACTTC. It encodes CASSLASGSGYEQYF.

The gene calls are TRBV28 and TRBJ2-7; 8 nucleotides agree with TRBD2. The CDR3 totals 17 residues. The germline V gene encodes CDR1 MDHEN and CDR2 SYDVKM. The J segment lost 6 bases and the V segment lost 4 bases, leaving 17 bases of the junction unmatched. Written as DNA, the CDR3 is TGTGCCAGCAGTTCCACGCCGGGAGGGCCTGGTCGACGCGAGCAGTACTTC. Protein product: CASSSTPGGPGRREQYF.

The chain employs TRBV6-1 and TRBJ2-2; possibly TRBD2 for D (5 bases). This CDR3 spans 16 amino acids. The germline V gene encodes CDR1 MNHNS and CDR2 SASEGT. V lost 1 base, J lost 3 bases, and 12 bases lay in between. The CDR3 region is CASSEVGYGDTGELFF. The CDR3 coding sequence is TGTGCCAGCAGTGAAGTTGGGTACGGGGACACCGGGGAGCTGTTTTTT.

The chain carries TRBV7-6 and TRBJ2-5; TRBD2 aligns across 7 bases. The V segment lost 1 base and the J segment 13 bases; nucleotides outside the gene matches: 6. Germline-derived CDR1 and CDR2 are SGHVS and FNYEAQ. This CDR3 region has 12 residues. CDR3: CASSLGDYGLYF. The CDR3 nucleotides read TGTGCCAGCAGCTTAGGGGACTACGGTCTGTACTTC.

The CDR3, as DNA: TGTGCCAGCAGCCAGGGTGGGGGCGGGGGAGAGACCCAGTACTTC. This translates into CASSQGGGGGETQYF. This chain links TRBV9 with TRBJ2-5, with D possibly TRBD2 on 7 matching bases. Per germline, CDR1 SGDLS and CDR2 YYNGEE. The germline V and J ends were trimmed by 4 bases and 4 bases, with 17 bases remaining between them. The CDR3 has 15 amino acids.

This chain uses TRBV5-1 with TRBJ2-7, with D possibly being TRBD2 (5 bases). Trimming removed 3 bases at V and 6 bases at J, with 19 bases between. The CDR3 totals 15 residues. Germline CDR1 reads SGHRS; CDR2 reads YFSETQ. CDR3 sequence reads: CASSYAVGAKGEQYF. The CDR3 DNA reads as TGCGCCAGCAGCTATGCGGTGGGAGCCAAGGGCGAGCAGTACTTC.

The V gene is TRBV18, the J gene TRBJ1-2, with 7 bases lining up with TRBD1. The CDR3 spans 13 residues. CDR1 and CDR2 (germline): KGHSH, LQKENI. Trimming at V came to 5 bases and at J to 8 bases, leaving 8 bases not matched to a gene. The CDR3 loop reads CASSSIRGEGYTF. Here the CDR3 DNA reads TGTGCCAGCTCATCAATCAGGGGGGAAGGCTACACCTTC.

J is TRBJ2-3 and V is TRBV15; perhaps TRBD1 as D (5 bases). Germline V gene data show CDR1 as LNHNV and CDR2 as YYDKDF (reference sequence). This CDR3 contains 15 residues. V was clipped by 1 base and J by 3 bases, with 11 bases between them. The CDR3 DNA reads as TGTGCCACCAGCAGAGTAAAGTCAGGGACAGATACGCAGTATTTT. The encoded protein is CATSRVKSGTDTQYF.

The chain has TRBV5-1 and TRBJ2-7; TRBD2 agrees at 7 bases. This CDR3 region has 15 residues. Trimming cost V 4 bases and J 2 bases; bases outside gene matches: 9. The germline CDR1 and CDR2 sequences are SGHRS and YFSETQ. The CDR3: CASSRSLSGTYEQYF. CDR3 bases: TGCGCCAGCAGCCGCTCACTCAGCGGGACCTACGAGCAGTACTTC. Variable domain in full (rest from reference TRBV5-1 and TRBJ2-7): KAGVTQTPRYLIKTRGQQVTLSCSPISGHRSVSWYQQTPGQGLQFLFEYFSETQRNKGNFPGRFSGRQFSNSRSEMNVSTLELGDSALYLCASSRSLSGTYEQYFGPGTRLTVT.

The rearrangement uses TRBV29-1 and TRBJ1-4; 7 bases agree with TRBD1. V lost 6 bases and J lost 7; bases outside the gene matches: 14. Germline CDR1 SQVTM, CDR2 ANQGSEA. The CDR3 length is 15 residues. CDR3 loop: CSVKGGNSESEKLFF. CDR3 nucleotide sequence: TGCAGCGTAAAAGGGGGCAACTCAGAGAGTGAAAAACTGTTTTTT.

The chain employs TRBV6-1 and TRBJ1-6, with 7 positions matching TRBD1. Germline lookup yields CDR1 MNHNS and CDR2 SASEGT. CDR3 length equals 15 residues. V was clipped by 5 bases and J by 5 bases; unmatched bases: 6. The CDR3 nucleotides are TGTGCCAGCAGTCCCCGGACAGGCAATAATTCACCCCTCCACTTT. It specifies CASSPRTGNNSPLHF.

The CDR3 is CASNSSPNTEAFF. The CDR3 region has the DNA TGTGCCAGTAATTCTAGTCCGAACACTGAAGCTTTCTTT. J is TRBJ1-1 and V is TRBV19; D gene uncertain. CDR1 is LNHDA and CDR2 is SQIVND in the germline V gene (reference sequence). This CDR3 has 13 amino acids. Trimming left V 7 bases short and J 1 base short, with 10 bases between.

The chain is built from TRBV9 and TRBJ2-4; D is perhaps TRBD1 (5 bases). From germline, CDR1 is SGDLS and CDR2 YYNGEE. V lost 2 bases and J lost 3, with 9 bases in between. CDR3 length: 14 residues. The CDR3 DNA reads TGTGCCAGCAGCGTCCTTGACAGCAAAAACATTCAGTACTTC. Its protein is CASSVLDSKNIQYF. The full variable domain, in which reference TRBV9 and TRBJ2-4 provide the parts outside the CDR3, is DSGVTQTPKHLITATGQRVTLRCSPRSGDLSVYWYQQSLDQGLQFLIQYYNGEERAKGNILERFSAQQFPDLHSELNLSSLELGDSALYFCASSVLDSKNIQYFGAGTRLSVL.

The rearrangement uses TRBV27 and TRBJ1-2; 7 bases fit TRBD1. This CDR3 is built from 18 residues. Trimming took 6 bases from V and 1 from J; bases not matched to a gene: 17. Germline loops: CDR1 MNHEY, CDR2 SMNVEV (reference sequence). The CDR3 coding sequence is TGTGCCAGCAGGAGAATACCTACCTCCCAGGGGGTTAACTATGGCTACACCTTC. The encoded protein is CASRRIPTSQGVNYGYTF.

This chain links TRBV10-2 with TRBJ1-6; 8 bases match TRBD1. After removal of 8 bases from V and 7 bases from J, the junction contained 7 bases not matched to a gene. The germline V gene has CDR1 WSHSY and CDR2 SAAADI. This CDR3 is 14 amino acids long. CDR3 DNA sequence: TGCGCCAGCCACCGGACAGGGAAAAATTCACCCCTCCACTTT. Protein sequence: CASHRTGKNSPLHF.

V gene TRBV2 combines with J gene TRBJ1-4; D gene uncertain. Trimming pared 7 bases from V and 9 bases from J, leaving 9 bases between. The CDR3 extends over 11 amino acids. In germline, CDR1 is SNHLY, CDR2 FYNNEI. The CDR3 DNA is TGTGCCAGCAACGCGGAACAAAAACTGTTTTTT. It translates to CASNAEQKLFF.

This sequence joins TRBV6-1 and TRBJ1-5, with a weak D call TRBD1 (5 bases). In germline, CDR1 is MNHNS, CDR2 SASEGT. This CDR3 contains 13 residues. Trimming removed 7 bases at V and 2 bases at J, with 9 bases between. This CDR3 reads CASTDTGNQPQHF. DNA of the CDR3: TGTGCCAGCACGGACACGGGCAATCAGCCCCAGCATTTT.

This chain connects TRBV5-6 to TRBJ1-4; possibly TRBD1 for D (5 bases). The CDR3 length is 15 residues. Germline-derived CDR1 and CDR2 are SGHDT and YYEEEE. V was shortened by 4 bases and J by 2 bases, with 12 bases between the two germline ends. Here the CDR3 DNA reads TGTGCCAGCAGCCCCGGGGGGAGGACTAATGAAAAACTGTTTTTT. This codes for CASSPGGRTNEKLFF.